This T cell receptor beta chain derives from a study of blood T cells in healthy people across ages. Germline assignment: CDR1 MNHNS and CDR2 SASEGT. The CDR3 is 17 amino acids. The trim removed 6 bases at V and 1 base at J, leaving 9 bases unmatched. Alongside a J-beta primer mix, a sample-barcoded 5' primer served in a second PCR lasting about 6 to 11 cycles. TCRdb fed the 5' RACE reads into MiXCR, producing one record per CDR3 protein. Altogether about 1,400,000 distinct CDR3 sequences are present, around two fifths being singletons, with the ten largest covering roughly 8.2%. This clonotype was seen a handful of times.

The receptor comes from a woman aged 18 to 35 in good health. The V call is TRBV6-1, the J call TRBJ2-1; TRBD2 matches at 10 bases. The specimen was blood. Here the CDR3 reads CASSPSSGGSSYNEQFF. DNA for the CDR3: TGTGCCAGCAGCCCCTCTAGCGGGGGTTCATCCTACAATGAGCAGTTCTTC.